What follows are 21 T cell receptor beta chains derived from one specimen sequenced in a study of T cell responses to AZD1222 COVID-19 vaccine. Here immunoSEQ multiplex PCR was the method, and the copy in TCRdb shows in-frame clones only, minus some. The top ten clones hold 6% to 8% of a sample with 95,000 to 130,000 clones, roughly 90% of them seen once. Source: peripheral blood, taken on day 0 of AZD1222 vaccination. These receptors were taken from an adult in good health.

In its sample, this clone was seen a few times. CDR3 in amino acids: CASSDQGQGAINEQFF. CDR3 sequence (DNA): TGTGCCAGCAGTGATCAGGGACAGGGGGCGATCAATGAGCAGTTCTTC. This chain uses TRBV6-4 with TRBJ2-1; 12 bases agree with TRBD1. Germline assignment: CDR1 MRHNA and CDR2 SNTAGT. The CDR3 has 16 amino acids. Trimming cost V 3 bases and J 6 bases; bases outside gene matches: 6.

The chain has TRBV9 and TRBJ2-3; no reliable D call. This CDR3 contains 15 residues. V dropped 0 bases and J dropped 1 base, with 9 bases sitting between them. Germline V gene lookup returns CDR1 SGDLS and CDR2 YYNGEE. This CDR3 is CASSVVGSGTDTQYF. The CDR3 coding sequence is TGTGCCAGCAGCGTAGTCGGGTCCGGCACAGATACGCAGTATTTT.

The chain carries TRBV27 and TRBJ1-4; D gene uncertain. Deletions cut 2 bases from V and 0 bases from J, with 4 bases between. CDR1 MNHEY and CDR2 SMNVEV come from the germline V gene (reference sequence). The CDR3 extends over 14 amino acids. The CDR3 loop reads CASSLRTTNEKLFF. The CDR3 nucleotides are TGTGCCAGCAGTTTAAGGACAACTAATGAAAAACTGTTTTTT.

The chain uses TRBV15 and TRBJ1-5; possibly TRBD1 for D (6 bases). Trimming shortened V by 8 bases and J by 0 bases, and 11 bases separated the two germline ends. The CDR3 covers 14 residues. Germline V gives CDR1 LNHNV, CDR2 YYDKDF (reference sequence). This chain's CDR3 is CATEDSYSNQPQHF. CDR3 DNA sequence: TGTGCCACCGAGGACAGTTATAGCAATCAGCCCCAGCATTTT.

This rearrangement joins TRBV5-6 to TRBJ1-1; D ambiguous. The CDR3 loop spans 17 amino acids. Germline assignment: CDR1 SGHDT and CDR2 YYEEEE. Trimming left V 0 bases short and J 1 base short, with 16 bases between. CDR3 in amino acids: CASSLVLSDTPNTEAFF. The CDR3 DNA reads as TGTGCCAGCAGCTTGGTGTTGAGTGACACTCCGAACACTGAAGCTTTCTTT.

This chain links TRBV27 with TRBJ2-5; 12 nucleotides line up with TRBD2. The CDR3 runs to 16 residues. From germline, CDR1 is MNHEY and CDR2 SMNVEV (reference sequence). The junction had 2 bases not matched to a gene; V was cut back by 1 base and J by 2 bases. The CDR3 DNA reads as TGTGCCAGCAGTTTATTGACTAGCGGGGGACAAGAGACCCAGTACTTC. It specifies CASSLLTSGGQETQYF.

The rearrangement joins TRBV7-2 to TRBJ1-5; possible D gene TRBD1, 6 bases. Germline lookup yields CDR1 SGHTA and CDR2 FQGNSA. The V and J ends lost 5 bases and 2 bases respectively, with 13 bases between them. The CDR3 contains 15 residues. The CDR3 DNA reads TGTGCCAGCAGCGTACAGGGTGAGCGCAATCAGCCCCAGCATTTT. This codes for CASSVQGERNQPQHF.

A single count supports this clone. V usage is TRBV4-1 and J usage is TRBJ1-3; D not certain. The CDR3 runs 15 residues. Germline values: CDR1 MGHRA, CDR2 YSYEKL. V lost 0 bases and J 4 bases, leaving 10 bases between the germline ends. The CDR3 bases are TGCGCCAGCAGCCAAGATCTCAGGACCGGAAACACCATATATTTT. Translation gives CASSQDLRTGNTIYF.

The table lists this clone with a count of one. The V call is TRBV6-5, the J call TRBJ2-7, with D perhaps TRBD1 (5 bases). The CDR3 loop spans 15 amino acids. Trimming shortened V by 0 bases and J by 4 bases, and 13 bases separated the two germline ends. Germline V gene data show CDR1 as MNHEY and CDR2 as SVGAGI. CDR3 in amino acids: CASSYSEGALYEQYF. The CDR3 DNA sequence: TGTGCCAGCAGTTACTCGGAAGGGGCCTTATACGAGCAGTACTTC.

J is TRBJ2-1 and V is TRBV19; a possible D gene is TRBD2 (6 bases). This CDR3 is built from 11 residues. Germline V gene sequence: CDR1 LNHDA, CDR2 SQIVND (reference sequence). With 10 bases removed from V and 9 bases from J, the gap between germline ends came to 13 bases. Here the CDR3 DNA reads TGTGCCACCTTGGGCGGGGTTGAGCAGTTCTTC. Its translation is CATLGGVEQFF.

The genes are TRBV6-5 and TRBJ2-2; D not resolved. In germline, CDR1 is MNHEY, CDR2 SVGAGI. The CDR3 has 15 amino acids. Trimming left V 0 bases short and J 5 bases short, with 10 bases between. The CDR3 reads CASSYSIEGTGELFF. The CDR3 DNA follows: TGTGCCAGCAGTTACTCGATTGAAGGGACCGGGGAGCTGTTTTTT.

The chain joins TRBV11-2 to TRBJ1-6; D is unclear. V lost 1 base and J 3 bases, leaving 10 bases between the germline ends. Germline values: CDR1 SGHAT, CDR2 FQNNGV. The CDR3 extends over 16 amino acids. The CDR3 nucleotides read TGTGCCAGCAGCTTAGGGGGAGGGTTCTATAATTCACCCCTCCACTTT. Translation gives CASSLGGGFYNSPLHF.

The chain employs TRBV28 and TRBJ2-5, with 10 bases aligning to TRBD2. The V gene end was trimmed by 4 bases and the J gene end by 4 bases; junction bases not matched to a gene: 3. The CDR3 is 14 residues long. Looked up from germline, CDR1 is MDHEN and CDR2 is SYDVKM. The DNA of the CDR3 is TGTGCCAGCAGTTCTAGCGGGAGATCAGAGACCCAGTACTTC. This codes for CASSSSGRSETQYF. The variable domain in full, completed from reference TRBV28 and TRBJ2-5, reads DVKVTQSSRYLVKRTGEKVFLECVQDMDHENMFWYRQDPGLGLRLIYFSYDVKMKEKGDIPEGYSVSREKKERFSLILESASTNQTSMYLCASSSSGRSETQYFGPGTRLLVL.

The chain is built from TRBV3-1 (or the pseudogene TRBV3-2) and TRBJ1-2; D uncertain. The CDR3 sequence is 13 residues long. The V and J ends lost 3 bases and 4 bases respectively, with 9 bases between them. Germline assignment: CDR1 LGHDT and CDR2 YNNKEL (reference sequence). The CDR3 DNA follows: TGTGCCAGCAGCCACCCGGAAGGCTATGGCTACACCTTC. This translates into CASSHPEGYGYTF.

The CDR3 DNA sequence: TGCGCCAGCAGCGTGGTCGGAGACAATGAGCAGTTCTTC. This codes for CASSVVGDNEQFF. The rearrangement joins TRBV5-1 to TRBJ2-1; D is uncertain. Trimming stripped 4 bases from V and 5 bases from J, with 10 bases between. There are 13 residues in the CDR3. CDR1 SGHRS and CDR2 YFSETQ come from the germline V gene.

This rearrangement joins TRBV18 to TRBJ2-6, with D tentatively TRBD1 (6 bases). V was cut by 3 bases and J by 0 bases, with 9 bases left in between. This CDR3 is 16 amino acids long. CDR1 KGHSH and CDR2 LQKENI come from the germline V gene. CDR3 coding DNA: TGTGCCAGCTCACCTAGACAGGTCTCTGGGGCCAACGTCCTGACTTTC. As protein: CASSPRQVSGANVLTF.

The chain joins TRBV7-9 to TRBJ2-7; weak D call: TRBD2 (5 bases). The CDR3 spans 11 residues. Germline CDR1 reads SEHNR; CDR2 reads FQNEAQ (reference sequence). V was clipped by 5 bases and J by 4 bases, with 6 bases between them. The CDR3 is CASSREYEQYF. CDR3 sequence (DNA): TGTGCCAGCAGCCGGGAATACGAGCAGTACTTC.

V usage is TRBV27 and J usage is TRBJ2-5; 12 bases fit TRBD2. The CDR3 covers 15 residues. The germline CDR1 and CDR2 sequences are MNHEY and SMNVEV (reference sequence). Unmatched junction bases numbered 4, after V lost 3 bases and J lost 5 bases. The CDR3 nucleotides read TGTGCCAGCAGTTTCGGGACTAGCGGGCGTGAGACCCAGTACTTC. Amino acid sequence: CASSFGTSGRETQYF.

This chain links TRBV7-9 with TRBJ2-7; no clear D gene. V lost 4 bases and J 0 bases, leaving 10 bases between the germline ends. Germline CDR1 and CDR2: SEHNR and FQNEAQ (reference sequence). The CDR3 totals 14 residues. CDR3 residues: CASSSRWVSYEQYF. Here the CDR3 DNA reads TGTGCCAGCAGCTCCCGGTGGGTCTCCTACGAGCAGTACTTC.

This clone occurred once. The chain carries TRBV18 and TRBJ1-2; D is ambiguous. CDR1 is KGHSH and CDR2 is LQKENI in the germline V gene. The V end was cut by 1 base, the J end by 3 bases, with 18 bases between. This CDR3 comprises 17 residues. The CDR3: CASSPLGRSAPHYGYTF. The CDR3 region has the DNA TGTGCCAGCTCACCACTGGGTCGGTCAGCACCTCACTATGGCTACACCTTC.

The chain combines TRBV28 with TRBJ1-5, with D possibly matching TRBD1 (5 bases). Looked up from germline, CDR1 is MDHEN and CDR2 is SYDVKM. The V end lost 10 bases, the J end lost 0 bases, and 16 bases lay between the germline ends. CDR3 length: 15 residues. The CDR3 sequence: CATPGRGGSNQPQHF. As DNA, the CDR3 is TGTGCCACCCCGGGGCGGGGAGGTAGCAATCAGCCCCAGCATTTT.